This T cell receptor (beta chain) comes out of a study of CD8 T cells in Susac syndrome. Random hexamers were used to reverse transcribe the RNA input (about 0.45 to 1 ug). TCRdb reanalysed the immunoSEQ multiplex PCR reads using MiXCR and keeps one entry per CDR3 protein. This table has about 60,000 distinct CDR3 sequences, 85% to 95% appearing once. V gave up 3 bases and J gave up 0 bases; unmatched junction bases: 1. CDR3 length: 15 amino acids. Germline lookup yields CDR1 LGHNA and CDR2 YSLEER. Sequencing of TCR beta was performed on blood CD8+ T cells and on blood CD4+ T cells. In contrast to the negatively isolated CD8+ and CD4+ T cells, TEMRA cells were FACS-enriched.

The receptor was derived from a human donor with multiple sclerosis. The rearrangement joins TRBV4-3 to TRBJ2-7, with 11 bases lining up with TRBD1. The sample was CD8+ T cells from PBMCs. The CDR3 nucleotides are TGCGCCAGCAGCCACGGGACAGGGGGCTCCTACGAGCAGTACTTC. It codes for CASSHGTGGSYEQYF.